This T cell receptor (beta chain) was captured in a study of human T cells and chemical hapten exposure. This clonotype came up many times. The CDR3 sequence is 13 residues long. Per the germline V gene, CDR1 is SGHDT and CDR2 is YYEEEE. Germline trimming cut 4 bases from V and 2 bases from J; bases unmatched to any gene: 0. Time point in this sample: pre-sensitization, week 0. Treatment described: therapeutic diphenylcyclopropenone sensitization with weekly scalp DPC. TCRdb independently ran MiXCR on the RACE reads; one entry per CDR3 protein. This repertoire shows approximately 370,000 distinct CDR3 sequences, over 5% found once; its top ten account for around 8%.

This TCR was recovered from a young woman with alopecia areata. Some clones in this sample may be carry-over from other donors' samples. V and J are TRBV5-6 and TRBJ2-7; 10 bases fit TRBD1. Specimen: whole blood, collected in connection with sensitization to the hapten diphenylcyclopropenone (DPC). This CDR3 is CASSGQGAYEQYF. The CDR3 nucleotides are TGTGCCAGCAGCGGACAGGGGGCCTACGAGCAGTACTTC.